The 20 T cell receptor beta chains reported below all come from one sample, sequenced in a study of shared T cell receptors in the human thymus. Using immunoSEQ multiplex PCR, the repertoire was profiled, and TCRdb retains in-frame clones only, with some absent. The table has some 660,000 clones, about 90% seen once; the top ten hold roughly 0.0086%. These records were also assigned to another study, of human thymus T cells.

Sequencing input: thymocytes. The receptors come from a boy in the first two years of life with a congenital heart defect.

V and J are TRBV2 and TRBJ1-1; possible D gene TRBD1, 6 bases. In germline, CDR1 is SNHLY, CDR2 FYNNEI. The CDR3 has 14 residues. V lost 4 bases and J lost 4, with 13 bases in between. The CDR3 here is CASSGQADLTEAFF. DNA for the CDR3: TGTGCCAGCAGTGGACAGGCGGATCTCACTGAAGCTTTCTTT.

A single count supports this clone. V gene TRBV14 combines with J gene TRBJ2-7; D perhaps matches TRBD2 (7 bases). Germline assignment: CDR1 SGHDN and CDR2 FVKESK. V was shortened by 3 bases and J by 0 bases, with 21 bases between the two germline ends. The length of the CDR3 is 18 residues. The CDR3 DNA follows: TGTGCCAGCAGCCAGTGGGTCGCGGGGGCTGGTAGCTCCTACGAGCAGTACTTC. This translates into CASSQWVAGAGSSYEQYF.

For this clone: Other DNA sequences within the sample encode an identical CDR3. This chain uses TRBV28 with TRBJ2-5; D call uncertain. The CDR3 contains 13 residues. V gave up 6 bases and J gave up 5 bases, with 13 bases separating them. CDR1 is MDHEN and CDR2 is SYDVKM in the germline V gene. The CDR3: CASSGASGETQYF. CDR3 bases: TGTGCCAGCAGCGGAGCTTCTGGGGAGACCCAGTACTTC.

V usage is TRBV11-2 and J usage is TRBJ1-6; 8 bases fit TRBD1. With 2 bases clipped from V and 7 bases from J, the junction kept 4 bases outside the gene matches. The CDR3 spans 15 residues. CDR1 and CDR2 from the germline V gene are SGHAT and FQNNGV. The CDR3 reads CASSLTGQGNSPLHF. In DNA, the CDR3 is TGTGCCAGCAGCTTAACCGGACAGGGCAATTCACCCCTCCACTTT.

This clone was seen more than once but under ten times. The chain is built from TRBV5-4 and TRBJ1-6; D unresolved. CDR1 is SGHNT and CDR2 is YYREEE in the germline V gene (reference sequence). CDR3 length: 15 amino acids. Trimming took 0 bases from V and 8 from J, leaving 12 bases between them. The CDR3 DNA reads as TGTGCCAGCAGCTTGGCCCCCGAGGTGGATTCACCCCTCCACTTT. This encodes CASSLAPEVDSPLHF. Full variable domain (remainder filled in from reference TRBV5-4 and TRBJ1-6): ETGVTQSPTHLIKTRGQQVTLRCSSQSGHNTVSWYQQALGQGPQFIFQYYREEENGRGNFPPRFSGLQFPNYSSELNVNALELDDSALYLCASSLAPEVDSPLHFGNGTRLTVT.

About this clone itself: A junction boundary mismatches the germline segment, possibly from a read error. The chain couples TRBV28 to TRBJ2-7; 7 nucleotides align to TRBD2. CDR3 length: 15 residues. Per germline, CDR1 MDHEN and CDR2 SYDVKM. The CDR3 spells CANSFGRGTPYEQYF. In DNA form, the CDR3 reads TGTGCCAACAGTTTTGGGAGGGGTACGCCCTACGAGCAGTACTTC.

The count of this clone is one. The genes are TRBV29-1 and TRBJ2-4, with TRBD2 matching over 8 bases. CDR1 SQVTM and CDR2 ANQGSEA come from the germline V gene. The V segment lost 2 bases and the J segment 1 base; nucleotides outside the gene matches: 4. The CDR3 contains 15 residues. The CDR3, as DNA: TGCAGCGTTGAACATACGGGGGGGGCCAAAAACATTCAGTACTTC. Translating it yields CSVEHTGGAKNIQYF.

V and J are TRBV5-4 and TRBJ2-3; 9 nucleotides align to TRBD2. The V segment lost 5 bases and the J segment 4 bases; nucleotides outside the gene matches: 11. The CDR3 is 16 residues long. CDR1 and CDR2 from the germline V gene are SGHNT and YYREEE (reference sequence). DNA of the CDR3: TGTGCCAGCAGACCGGCCGGTAGCGGGAGCCCAGATACGCAGTATTTT. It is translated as CASRPAGSGSPDTQYF.

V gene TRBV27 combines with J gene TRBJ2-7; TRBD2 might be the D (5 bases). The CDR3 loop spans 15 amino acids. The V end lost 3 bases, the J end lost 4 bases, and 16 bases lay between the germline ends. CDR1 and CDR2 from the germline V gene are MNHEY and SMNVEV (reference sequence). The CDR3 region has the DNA TGTGCCAGCAGTTTTCTACGGGAACACCTATACGAGCAGTACTTC. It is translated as CASSFLREHLYEQYF.

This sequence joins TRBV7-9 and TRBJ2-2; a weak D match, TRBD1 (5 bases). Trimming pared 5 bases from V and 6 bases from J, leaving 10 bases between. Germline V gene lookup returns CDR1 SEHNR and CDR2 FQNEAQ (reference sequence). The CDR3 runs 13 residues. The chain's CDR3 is CASSPGFPGELFF. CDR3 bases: TGTGCCAGCAGCCCAGGGTTTCCCGGGGAGCTGTTTTTT.

The CDR3 DNA follows: TGTGCCAGCAGTTACGGAATAGCGGGAACCGGGGAGCTGTTTTTT. As protein: CASSYGIAGTGELFF. The rearrangement joins TRBV6-5 to TRBJ2-2; 8 bases match TRBD2. Germline V gene data show CDR1 as MNHEY and CDR2 as SVGAGI. With V trimmed by 2 bases and J by 5 bases, 4 bases remained unmatched. The CDR3 sequence is 15 residues long.

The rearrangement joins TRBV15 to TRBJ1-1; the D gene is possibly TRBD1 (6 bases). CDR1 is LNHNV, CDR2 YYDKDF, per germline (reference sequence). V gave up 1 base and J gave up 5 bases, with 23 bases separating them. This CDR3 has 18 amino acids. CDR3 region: CATSRGLSGTPDSTEAFF. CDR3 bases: TGTGCCACCAGCAGAGGGCTTTCCGGGACACCTGATAGTACTGAAGCTTTCTTT.

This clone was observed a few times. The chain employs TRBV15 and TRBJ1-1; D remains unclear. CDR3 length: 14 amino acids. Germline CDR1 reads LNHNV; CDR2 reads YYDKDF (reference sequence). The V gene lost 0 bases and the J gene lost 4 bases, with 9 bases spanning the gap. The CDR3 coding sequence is TGTGCCACCAGCAGAGACGCAGGCGTCACTGAAGCTTTCTTT. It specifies CATSRDAGVTEAFF.

The CDR3 sequence is CASARTGSKTLHF. For the CDR3, the DNA is TGTGCCAGCGCAAGGACAGGGTCAAAGACCCTCCACTTT. V is TRBV27 and J is TRBJ1-6, with 8 bases matching TRBD1. The V gene's germline CDR1 is MNHEY and CDR2 SMNVEV (reference sequence). This CDR3 is built from 13 residues. The trim removed 8 bases at V and 14 bases at J, leaving 11 bases unmatched.

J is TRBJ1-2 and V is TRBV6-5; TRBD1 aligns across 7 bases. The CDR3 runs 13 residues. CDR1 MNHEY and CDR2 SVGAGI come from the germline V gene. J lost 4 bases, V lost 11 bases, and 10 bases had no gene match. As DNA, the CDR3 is TGTGCCGTCCGACACAGGGGACGCTATGGCTACACCTTC. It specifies CAVRHRGRYGYTF.

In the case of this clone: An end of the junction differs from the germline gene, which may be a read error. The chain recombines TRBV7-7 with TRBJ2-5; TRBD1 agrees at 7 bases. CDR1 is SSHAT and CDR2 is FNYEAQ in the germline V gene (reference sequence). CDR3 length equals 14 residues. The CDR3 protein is CASRPNDREETQYF. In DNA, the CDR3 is TGTGCTAGCAGGCCAAACGACAGGGAAGAGACCCAGTACTTC.

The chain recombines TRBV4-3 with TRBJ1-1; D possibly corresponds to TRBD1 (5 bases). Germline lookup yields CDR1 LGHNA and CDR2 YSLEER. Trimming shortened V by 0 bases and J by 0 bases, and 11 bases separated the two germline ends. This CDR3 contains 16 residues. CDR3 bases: TGCGCCAGCAGCCAAGATTCTTGGGGCATGAACACTGAAGCTTTCTTT. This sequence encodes CASSQDSWGMNTEAFF.

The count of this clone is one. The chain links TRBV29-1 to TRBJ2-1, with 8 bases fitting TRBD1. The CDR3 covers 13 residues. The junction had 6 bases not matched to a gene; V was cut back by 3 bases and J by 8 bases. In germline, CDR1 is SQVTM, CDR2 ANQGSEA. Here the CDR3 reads CSVEDRVGDEQFF. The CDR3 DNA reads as TGCAGCGTTGAGGACAGGGTCGGGGATGAGCAGTTCTTC.

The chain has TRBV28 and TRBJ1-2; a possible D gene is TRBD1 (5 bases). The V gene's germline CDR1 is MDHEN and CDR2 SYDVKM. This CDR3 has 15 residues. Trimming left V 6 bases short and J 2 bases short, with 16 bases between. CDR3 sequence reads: CASSPREGMNYGYTF. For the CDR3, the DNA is TGTGCCAGCAGCCCTCGGGAGGGGATGAACTATGGCTACACCTTC.

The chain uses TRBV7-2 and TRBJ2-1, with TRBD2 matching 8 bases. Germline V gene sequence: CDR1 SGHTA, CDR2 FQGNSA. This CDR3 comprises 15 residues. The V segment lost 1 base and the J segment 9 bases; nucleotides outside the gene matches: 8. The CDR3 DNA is TGTGCCAGCAGCTTAGTAGCGGGGAGGGGAGTTGAGCAGTTCTTC. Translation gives CASSLVAGRGVEQFF.